These 15 T cell receptor beta chains were sequenced from one sample in a study of T-cell memory formation after mild COVID-19. TCRdb analysed the 5' RACE reads with MiXCR anew, one entry per CDR3 protein. The data contain about 350,000 distinct CDR3 sequences, approximately 14% of them singletons. The sequenced material came from PBMCs or a T cell subset sorted from them (not recorded which). The origin of the receptors is a man aged 18-30 years who had mild COVID-19 (a few samples of this study predate the infection). Cell type and time point are not known.

In DNA, the CDR3 is TGCGCCAGCAGCCAAGACGCAGGGAGAGGCTACACCTTC. Its translation: CASSQDAGRGYTF. The chain couples TRBV4-1 to TRBJ1-2; perhaps TRBD1 as D (5 bases). CDR1 and CDR2 from the germline V gene are MGHRA and YSYEKL. V was clipped by 0 bases and J by 8 bases, with 10 bases between them. CDR3 length: 13 residues.

The V call is TRBV12-5, the J call TRBJ2-3; TRBD2 matches at 8 bases. Trimming took 1 base from V and 6 from J; bases not matched to a gene: 9. The CDR3 extends over 16 amino acids. The germline V gene encodes CDR1 LGHNT and CDR2 FRNRAP. The CDR3 coding sequence is TGTGCTAGTGGTTTGGGGTCGGGGGGGCCTGTGGATACGCAGTATTTT. Encoded protein: CASGLGSGGPVDTQYF.

In this sample, this clonotype turned up a few times. The chain uses TRBV12-3 or TRBV12-4 and TRBJ2-7, with D tentatively TRBD2 (5 bases). CDR3 length equals 15 residues. Trimming shortened V by 6 bases and J by 6 bases, and 21 bases separated the two germline ends. For the CDR3, the DNA is TGTGCCAGCAGGAGAAATCTGGCTCAGGAGGCCGAGCAGTACTTC. Its protein product is CASRRNLAQEAEQYF.

This clonotype came up a few times. V gene TRBV4-1 combines with J gene TRBJ1-1; D is ambiguous. The CDR3 sequence is 18 residues long. Trimming took off 3 bases at V and 2 bases at J, with 22 bases between the two ends. From germline, CDR1 is MGHRA and CDR2 YSYEKL. CDR3 DNA sequence: TGCGCCAGCAGCCACTACCCCCGGGGTGGCACAGAAAACACTGAAGCTTTCTTT. Its translation: CASSHYPRGGTENTEAFF.

This clonotype turned up a few times. V gene TRBV30 combines with J gene TRBJ1-1, with D possibly TRBD1 on 6 matching bases. Trimming left V 2 bases short and J 8 bases short, with 9 bases between. From germline, CDR1 is GTSNPN and CDR2 SVGIG (reference sequence). CDR3 length equals 11 residues. The CDR3 spells CAWSRQVEAFF. The CDR3, as DNA: TGTGCCTGGAGTCGACAGGTGGAAGCTTTCTTT.

This clonotype was seen at least ten times. The rearrangement links TRBV24-1 to TRBJ2-1; D is undetermined. With 8 bases removed from V and 9 bases from J, the gap between germline ends came to 13 bases. Germline lookup yields CDR1 KGHDR and CDR2 SFDVKD. This CDR3 is 12 amino acids long. The CDR3 loop reads CATKGSSTEQFF. The CDR3, as DNA: TGTGCCACCAAGGGCAGCTCCACTGAGCAGTTCTTC.

The chain joins TRBV25-1 to TRBJ1-4, with D possibly TRBD1 on 5 matching bases. Looked up from germline, CDR1 is MGHDK and CDR2 is SYGVNS. The V end lost 2 bases, the J end lost 7 bases, and 14 bases lay between the germline ends. CDR3 size: 15 residues. As DNA, the CDR3 is TGTGCCAGCAGTGAAGTCTGGGGGTTGACTGAAAAACTGTTTTTT. Residues: CASSEVWGLTEKLFF. Drawing the rest from reference TRBV25-1 and TRBJ1-4, the complete variable domain is EADIYQTPRYLVIGTGKKITLECSQTMGHDKMYWYQQDPGMELHLIHYSYGVNSTEKGDLSSESTVSRIRTEHFPLTLESARPSHTSQYLCASSEVWGLTEKLFFGSGTQLSVL.

Worth noting for this clonotype: Germline is not matched at one junction end, which may reflect a read error. This chain links TRBV4-1 with TRBJ1-2, with TRBD1 matching 8 bases. The CDR3 is 15 amino acids. Germline V gene sequence: CDR1 MGHRA, CDR2 YSYEKL. CDR3 sequence: CSSSQGQGTNYGYTF. The CDR3 DNA sequence: TGCTCCAGCAGCCAAGGACAGGGAACGAACTATGGCTACACCTTC.

V is TRBV12-3 or TRBV12-4 and J is TRBJ2-3; no clear D. Trimming pared 3 bases from V and 6 bases from J, leaving 13 bases between. This CDR3 spans 14 amino acids. DNA of the CDR3: TGTGCCAGCAGTTTTCCGCGGTCTTGGGATACGCAGTATTTT. This encodes CASSFPRSWDTQYF.

V gene TRBV4-2 combines with J gene TRBJ2-3, with D possibly matching TRBD2 (6 bases). V lost 3 bases, J lost 3 bases, and 13 bases lay in between. This CDR3 is built from 15 residues. The germline V gene has CDR1 LGHNA and CDR2 YNFKEQ. The CDR3 nucleotides are TGTGCCAGCAGCCACCCTCCCGGGGGAACAGATACGCAGTATTTT. Residues: CASSHPPGGTDTQYF.

This clonotype was recorded at least ten times. The DNA for the CDR3 is TGTGCCAGCAGCGTATTGGCTAGCGGGGGGGCTTACAATGAGCAGTTCTTC. Translation gives CASSVLASGGAYNEQFF. The V call is TRBV9, the J call TRBJ2-1; 12 bases are shared with TRBD2. This CDR3 is built from 17 residues. Germline CDR1 SGDLS, CDR2 YYNGEE. Germline trimming cut 1 base from V and 4 bases from J; bases unmatched to any gene: 6.

This clonotype was seen more than once but under ten times. CDR3 sequence reads: CASRMSGGSYEQYF. The CDR3 DNA sequence: TGTGCCAGCAGGATGAGCGGGGGCTCCTACGAGCAGTACTTC. The V call is TRBV27, the J call TRBJ2-7; 8 nucleotides align to TRBD2. The V segment lost 6 bases and the J segment 0 bases; nucleotides outside the gene matches: 4. CDR1 MNHEY and CDR2 SMNVEV come from the germline V gene (reference sequence). The CDR3 spans 14 residues.

The rearrangement uses TRBV14 and TRBJ2-5, with 7 bases fitting TRBD1. CDR3 size: 14 residues. CDR1 and CDR2 from the germline V gene are SGHDN and FVKESK. Trimming took 5 bases from V and 7 from J; bases not matched to a gene: 10. In DNA form, the CDR3 reads TGTGCCAGCAGCAACAGACAGGGTCCGGGGACCCAGTACTTC. Translation gives CASSNRQGPGTQYF.

This clonotype was seen a handful of times. The V call is TRBV20-1, the J call TRBJ2-3; 10 positions match TRBD2. CDR1 is DFQATT and CDR2 is SNEGSKA in the germline V gene (reference sequence). V was clipped by 3 bases and J by 1 base; unmatched bases: 7. The CDR3 has 16 amino acids. The CDR3 region is CSARALLAGRTDTQYF. The CDR3, as DNA: TGCAGTGCTAGGGCCTTACTAGCGGGGCGCACAGATACGCAGTATTTT.

CDR3 in DNA: TGCGCCAGCAGCCAAGTCGAGCGGGGGAGGGAGACCCAGTACTTC. Translation: CASSQVERGRETQYF. V is TRBV4-1 and J is TRBJ2-5; 8 nucleotides agree with TRBD2. The CDR3 has 15 residues. Germline CDR1 MGHRA, CDR2 YSYEKL. The J segment lost 5 bases and the V segment lost 1 base, leaving 6 bases of the junction unmatched.